These T cell receptor beta chains were read from a single sample in a study of blood T cell repertoires in COVID-19. The method was immunoSEQ multiplex PCR; TCRdb's version includes in-frame clones alone and lacks a portion of them. In the table there are roughly 120,000 clones, about 74% of which are singletons. The specimen sequenced was peripheral blood. These receptors all come from a man of 80 years or more with COVID-19, enrolled during active disease. Both conserved end residues are part of each CDR3. The D gene is left open where the match is weak. Clone size, where shown, is once, few, many, or a class for clones that have expanded.

V: TRBV5-1; D: TRBD1; J: TRBJ1-4; size: few; DNA: TGCGCCAGCAGACAGAACACAGGGGGAAGAAATGAAAAACTGTTTTTT; CDR3: CASRQNTGGRNEKLFF
V: TRBV15; D: NA; J: TRBJ1-1; size: many; DNA: TGTGCCACCAGCAGACTTACCGGGACAAGTGAAGCTTTCTTT; CDR3: CATSRLTGTSEAFF
V: TRBV19; D: NA; J: TRBJ2-6; size: NA; DNA: TGTGCCAGTAGTCCCACTGTCTCTGGGGCCAACGTCCTGACTTTC; CDR3: CASSPTVSGANVLTF
V: TRBV5-6; D: TRBD1; J: TRBJ1-2; size: few; DNA: TGTGCCAGCAGCTCGACAGGGTATAAGGACTATGGCTACACCTTC; CDR3: CASSSTGYKDYGYTF
V: TRBV6-5; D: NA; J: TRBJ1-1; size: once; DNA: TGTGCCAGCAGCCTGAGGGCGACACTAAACACTGAAGCTTTCTTT; CDR3: CASSLRATLNTEAFF
V: TRBV6-2/TRBV6-3; D: NA; J: TRBJ2-7; size: NA; DNA: TGTGCCAGCAGTTTCACAGAGACGTACGAGCAGTACTTC; CDR3: CASSFTETYEQYF
V: TRBV12-3/TRBV12-4; D: NA; J: TRBJ2-7; size: NA; DNA: TGTGCCAGCAGCCGGGACAAAGAATACGAGCAGTACTTC; CDR3: CASSRDKEYEQYF
V: TRBV5-1; D: NA; J: TRBJ2-1; size: once; DNA: TGCGCCAGCAGCTTGGGATGGGGAGGTTTTACGAATGAGCAGTTCTTC; CDR3: CASSLGWGGFTNEQFF
V: TRBV15; D: NA; J: TRBJ1-5; size: NA; DNA: TGTGCCACCAGCACGCCCCGGGATCAGCCCCAGCATTTT; CDR3: CATSTPRDQPQHF
V: TRBV10-3; D: TRBD1; J: TRBJ2-1; size: NA; DNA: TGTGCCATCAGTGAGTCCCCAGGGGGGCAGTTCTTC; CDR3: CAISESPGGQFF
V: TRBV9; D: NA; J: TRBJ1-3; size: NA; DNA: TGTGCCAGCAGCCAAGGCGGTGCTGGAAACACCATATATTTT; CDR3: CASSQGGAGNTIYF
V: TRBV9; D: NA; J: TRBJ1-1; size: few; DNA: TGTGCCAGCAGCGTAGAAACAGCCACTGAAGCTTTCTTT; CDR3: CASSVETATEAFF
V: TRBV6-1; D: NA; J: TRBJ1-6; size: NA; DNA: TGTGCCAGCAGTGAAGCAGGGGCTAATTCACCCCTCCACTTT; CDR3: CASSEAGANSPLHF
V: TRBV12-3/TRBV12-4; D: NA; J: TRBJ1-1; size: NA; DNA: TGTGCCAGTCAGCGAGACTTAAACACTGAAGCTTTCTTT; CDR3: CASQRDLNTEAFF
V: TRBV7-2; D: NA; J: TRBJ1-2; size: NA; DNA: TGTGCCAGCAGCTCCGGACAGAAGTCCTATGGCTACACCTTC; CDR3: CASSSGQKSYGYTF
V: TRBV28; D: TRBD2; J: TRBJ2-7; size: NA; DNA: TGTGCCAGCAGTGTTACTAGCGGGAGTACCCCTTTGGGGGAGCAGTACTTC; CDR3: CASSVTSGSTPLGEQYF
V: TRBV6-1; D: TRBD1; J: TRBJ1-2; size: few; DNA: TGTGCCAGCAGTGAATGGCGACAGGGGAACTATGGCTACACCTTC; CDR3: CASSEWRQGNYGYTF
V: TRBV6-5; D: NA; J: TRBJ1-1; size: few; DNA: TGTGCCAGCAGCCAGGGAACTGAAGCTTTCTTT; CDR3: CASSQGTEAFF
V: TRBV23-1; D: TRBD2; J: TRBJ2-7; size: few; DNA: TGCGCCAGCAGTCAATCAGTCGGGAGGGGGATCCACGAGCAGTACTTC; CDR3: CASSQSVGRGIHEQYF
V: TRBV25-1; D: TRBD1; J: TRBJ1-1; size: NA; DNA: TGTGCCAGCAGTACCCGACAGGGTAGCACTGAAGCTTTCTTT; CDR3: CASSTRQGSTEAFF
V: TRBV5-1; D: NA; J: TRBJ2-3; size: NA; DNA: TGCGCCAGCAGCTTGGTAAATGGGGGCAGGGGCACAGATACGCAGTATTTT; CDR3: CASSLVNGGRGTDTQYF
V: TRBV7-3; D: NA; J: TRBJ2-1; size: NA; DNA: TGTGCCAGCAGCTTAACGGCGGGACAGTCGAATGAGCAGTTCTTC; CDR3: CASSLTAGQSNEQFF
V: TRBV27; D: TRBD2; J: TRBJ2-7; size: few; DNA: TGTGCCAGCAGTTTGACTAGCGGGAGGACCTACGAGCAGTACTTC; CDR3: CASSLTSGRTYEQYF
V: TRBV2; D: TRBD1; J: TRBJ2-1; size: NA; DNA: TGTGCCAGCAAAGGACAGGATACCTACAATGAGCAGTTCTTC; CDR3: CASKGQDTYNEQFF
V: TRBV29-1; D: TRBD2; J: TRBJ2-2; size: few; DNA: TGCAGCGCTCGACTAGCGGGGGACCTGAGAACCGGGGAGCTGTTTTTT; CDR3: CSARLAGDLRTGELFF
V: TRBV4-2; D: TRBD2; J: TRBJ2-1; size: NA; DNA: TGTGCCAGCAGCCAAGATCTAGCGGGAGGGCCGGGTAATGAGCAGTTCTTC; CDR3: CASSQDLAGGPGNEQFF
V: TRBV4-1; D: TRBD2; J: TRBJ2-1; size: NA; DNA: TGCGCCAGCAGCCAAGAGAGCGGGAGTTACCAGCGGGGTGAGCAGTTCTTC; CDR3: CASSQESGSYQRGEQFF
V: TRBV5-1; D: TRBD2; J: TRBJ2-3; size: NA; DNA: TGCGCCAGCAGCTTGAAAACTAGCGATAGCACAGATACGCAGTATTTT; CDR3: CASSLKTSDSTDTQYF
V: TRBV15; D: NA; J: TRBJ2-1; size: once; DNA: TGTGCCACCAGCAGAGGAGGCTCTCTAGGAAGCTCCTACAATGAGCAGTTCTTC; CDR3: CATSRGGSLGSSYNEQFF
V: TRBV4-2; D: TRBD2; J: TRBJ2-3; size: NA; DNA: TGTGCCAGCAGCCAAGAGAGGACTAGCGCCGCAGATACGCAGTATTTT; CDR3: CASSQERTSAADTQYF
V: TRBV9; D: TRBD2; J: TRBJ2-7; size: few; DNA: TGTGCCAGCAGCTTTCTAGGGCTCAGCGGGAGGAGCGACGAGCAGTACTTC; CDR3: CASSFLGLSGRSDEQYF
V: TRBV27; D: NA; J: TRBJ1-5; size: few; DNA: TGTGCCAGCAGTTTGGCCCGCAATCAGCCCCAGCATTTT; CDR3: CASSLARNQPQHF
V: TRBV18; D: TRBD2; J: TRBJ2-1; size: once; DNA: TGTGCCAGCTCACCACCGAGCGGACTAGCGCGTAACAATGAGCAGTTCTTC; CDR3: CASSPPSGLARNNEQFF
V: TRBV6-5; D: TRBD1; J: TRBJ1-5; size: NA; DNA: TGTGCCAGCAGTAAGGGACAGGGACTTCAGCCCCAGCATTTT; CDR3: CASSKGQGLQPQHF
V: TRBV7-8; D: NA; J: TRBJ1-5; size: NA; DNA: TGTGCCAGCAGCTTAAGGCCTAGCGGTCAGCCCCAGCATTTT; CDR3: CASSLRPSGQPQHF
V: TRBV10-3; D: TRBD2; J: TRBJ2-4; size: NA; DNA: TGTGCCATCAGCCTAGGGACTACCTTAGCCAAAAACATTCAGTACTTC; CDR3: CAISLGTTLAKNIQYF
V: TRBV19; D: TRBD1; J: TRBJ1-2; size: NA; DNA: TGTGCCAGTATGTGGACAGGGGGTTTGTATGGCTACACCTTC; CDR3: CASMWTGGLYGYTF
V: TRBV19; D: TRBD2; J: TRBJ2-1; size: NA; DNA: TGTGCCAGTAGTAAAGGTGCGGGAGGAGGTAGAAATGAGCAGTTCTTC; CDR3: CASSKGAGGGRNEQFF
V: TRBV28; D: NA; J: TRBJ2-7; size: NA; DNA: TGTGCCAGCAGTTTAGTCCAGTTTCTTGACTACGAGCAGTACTTC; CDR3: CASSLVQFLDYEQYF
V: TRBV2; D: NA; J: TRBJ1-1; size: NA; DNA: TGTGCCAGCGGGCGGGCTATGAACACTGAAGCTTTCTTT; CDR3: CASGRAMNTEAFF
V: TRBV11-2; D: TRBD2; J: TRBJ2-7; size: NA; DNA: TGTGCCAGCAGCTTAGCTACGGGAGGGCCCACCTACGAGCAGTACTTC; CDR3: CASSLATGGPTYEQYF
V: TRBV6-1; D: NA; J: TRBJ2-3; size: NA; DNA: TGTGCCAGCAGTGACACTTGGGCAGGGAAGTCAGATACGCAGTATTTT; CDR3: CASSDTWAGKSDTQYF
V: TRBV18; D: TRBD1; J: TRBJ1-4; size: NA; DNA: TGTGCCAGCTCACGGACAGGGGTTGGCGAAAAACTGTTTTTT; CDR3: CASSRTGVGEKLFF